This is a list of T cell receptor beta chains from one sample in a study of cytomegalovirus exposure and HLA in healthy donors. Only in-frame clones appear in the TCRdb table, and some are missing; sequencing was by immunoSEQ multiplex PCR. The table shows about 180,000 clones, with 85% occurring only once. Source material: PBMCs. The receptors come from a man in his late teens or twenties in good health and CMV-seropositive. Both conserved end residues are part of each CDR3. The order of the fields is D gene, V gene, clone size, CDR3 protein. A D gene is named only where the DNA matches it firmly. The size entry is marked missing in some rows and otherwise reads once, few, many or a size class.

D: NA; V: TRBV7-9; size: few; CDR3: CASSAQSEQYF
D: TRBD2; V: TRBV7-2; size: NA; CDR3: CASSLWAGATDTQYF
D: NA; V: TRBV7-2; size: NA; CDR3: CASSPDSYNEQFF
D: NA; V: TRBV7-3; size: once; CDR3: CASSSGIDGTEAFF
D: NA; V: TRBV7-3; size: NA; CDR3: CASSSTGDTQYF
D: TRBD1; V: TRBV19; size: NA; CDR3: CASSIGQGGDTQYF
D: NA; V: TRBV27; size: NA; CDR3: CASSLGGVTYEQYF
D: TRBD2; V: TRBV5-8; size: once; CDR3: CASSLTSGIPGANVLTF
D: TRBD1; V: TRBV29-1; size: few; CDR3: CSGGIDRGTPQHF
D: TRBD1; V: TRBV11-3; size: NA; CDR3: CASSLSQGATNEQFF
D: NA; V: TRBV4-1; size: NA; CDR3: CASSLYHTDTQYF
D: TRBD2; V: TRBV7-3; size: NA; CDR3: CASSALAGGTTDTQYF
D: TRBD2; V: TRBV5-1; size: NA; CDR3: CASSTGLGKNIQYF
D: NA; V: TRBV27; size: NA; CDR3: CASSLRGSNEQFF
D: TRBD1; V: TRBV7-8; size: NA; CDR3: CASSLTSPGTGHSPLHF
D: NA; V: TRBV10-2; size: NA; CDR3: CASSTGPGEKLFF
D: TRBD2; V: TRBV30; size: NA; CDR3: CASNLAGGRDTQYF
D: TRBD1; V: TRBV7-2; size: NA; CDR3: CASSLMEQGGGYTF
D: TRBD1; V: TRBV7-8; size: few; CDR3: CASSATGVRYEQYF
D: NA; V: TRBV6-5; size: NA; CDR3: CASSYNRNYKETQYF
D: NA; V: TRBV4-1; size: NA; CDR3: CASSQDGGQGNTGELFF
D: NA; V: TRBV6-1; size: NA; CDR3: CASRWAGADGETQYF
D: NA; V: TRBV2; size: NA; CDR3: CASRMDSPNTEAFF
D: NA; V: TRBV6-5; size: NA; CDR3: CASSTGGNQPQHF
D: NA; V: TRBV28; size: NA; CDR3: CASRSAGPENYGYTF
D: TRBD1; V: TRBV11-2; size: NA; CDR3: CASSLGTGSSYEQYF
D: NA; V: TRBV14; size: NA; CDR3: CASSQDGGTEAFF
D: NA; V: TRBV5-4; size: NA; CDR3: CASSAGRVLNSPLHF
D: NA; V: TRBV14; size: NA; CDR3: CASSQDIFPYEQYF
D: NA; V: TRBV4-1; size: NA; CDR3: CASSHMSGRDEQYF
D: NA; V: TRBV28; size: NA; CDR3: CASSLKIRQTYSNQPQHF
D: TRBD1; V: TRBV5-1; size: NA; CDR3: CASSLTGAGYEQYF
D: NA; V: TRBV5-1; size: NA; CDR3: CASSLGGLSSTDTQYF
D: NA; V: TRBV18; size: NA; CDR3: CASSPGLAQNTDTQYF
D: TRBD1; V: TRBV19; size: once; CDR3: CASKAQGALSEQYF
D: NA; V: TRBV11-3; size: NA; CDR3: CASSLRGQTLSYEQYF
D: NA; V: TRBV10-2; size: NA; CDR3: CALRAIGPGENEQFF
D: TRBD2; V: TRBV19; size: few; CDR3: CASSMVAGTGELFF
D: NA; V: TRBV11-2; size: NA; CDR3: CASSLDSTGELFF
D: TRBD2; V: TRBV7-9; size: NA; CDR3: CASSPTSGGLQETQYF
D: NA; V: TRBV6-1; size: NA; CDR3: CASSEALFGFESQPQHF
D: TRBD2; V: TRBV5-4; size: NA; CDR3: CASSRGLAGANEQFF
D: TRBD1; V: TRBV6-5; size: NA; CDR3: CASSSDRAHGYTF
D: NA; V: TRBV4-1; size: NA; CDR3: CASSRPGGRYNSPLHF
D: NA; V: TRBV5-1; size: NA; CDR3: CASSSGQWETQYF
D: NA; V: TRBV5-1; size: NA; CDR3: CASSSPTRQGITGELFF
D: NA; V: TRBV18; size: NA; CDR3: CASSPGGNQPQHF
D: NA; V: TRBV9; size: NA; CDR3: CASSVGRGRDNEQFF
D: NA; V: TRBV28; size: NA; CDR3: CASSLLMRAEQYF
D: NA; V: TRBV5-1; size: NA; CDR3: CASSPLPPEQFF
D: NA; V: TRBV7-8; size: few; CDR3: CASSLDGSTGELFF
D: TRBD1; V: TRBV30; size: NA; CDR3: CAWTGQGANEAFF